This T cell receptor (beta chain) was documented in a study of cytomegalovirus exposure and HLA in healthy donors. Findings and caveats of the study: The majority of CMV-associated TCR beta chains were reported as apparently HLA-restricted in a later analysis. Earlier analysis looked at TCR beta V segments, and most were productive about 90% or about 30% of the time.

PCR employed 60 Vbeta and 13 Jbeta primers. Produced via immunoSEQ multiplex PCR; TCRdb's table is partial and in-frame only. Here the sample spans 150,000 to 200,000 clones, approximately 79% being singletons. CDR3 length: 15 amino acids. Trimming cost V 2 bases and J 5 bases, with 16 bases left between them. CDR1 SGHRS and CDR2 YFSETQ come from the germline V gene. The table lists this clone with a count of one. Its antigen is as yet unknown. This rearrangement joins TRBV5-1 to TRBJ2-5, with a weak D call TRBD1 (6 bases). The sequence came from a man aged 40-55 years in good health and CMV-seropositive. The specimen was PBMCs. CDR3 protein: CASSLSNRVGETQYF. CDR3 bases: TGCGCCAGCAGCTTAAGCAACAGGGTGGGGGAGACCCAGTACTTC.